These 32 T cell receptor beta chains came from one sample sequenced in a study of cytomegalovirus exposure and HLA in healthy donors. PCR was performed using 60 Vbeta and 13 Jbeta primers. TCRdb's copy holds only in-frame clones and misses some; the assay was immunoSEQ multiplex PCR. The sample consists of around 140,000 clones, around 78% of them appearing once. What was sequenced was PBMCs. The receptors stem from a female donor in good health and CMV-seropositive.

The chain joins TRBV7-6 to TRBJ2-2; weak D call: TRBD2 (6 bases). The V gene's germline CDR1 is SGHVS and CDR2 FNYEAQ. The CDR3 totals 16 residues. The V end lost 1 base, the J end lost 0 bases, and 9 bases lay between the germline ends. CDR3 bases: TGTGCCAGCAGCTTAGAGGTAGCGGCGAACACCGGGGAGCTGTTTTTT. Encoded protein: CASSLEVAANTGELFF. The full variable domain, in which reference TRBV7-6 and TRBJ2-2 provide the parts outside the CDR3, is GAGVSQSPRYKVTKRGQDVALRCDPISGHVSLYWYRQALGQGPEFLTYFNYEAQQDKSGLPNDRFSAERPEGSISTLTIQRTEQRDSAMYRCASSLEVAANTGELFFGEGSRLTVL.

The chain recombines TRBV28 with TRBJ1-4; possible D gene TRBD1, 6 bases. This CDR3 comprises 15 residues. Germline lookup yields CDR1 MDHEN and CDR2 SYDVKM. V lost 3 bases and J 3 bases, leaving 11 bases between the germline ends. The CDR3 sequence is CASSLITGPNEKLFF. The CDR3 region has the DNA TGTGCCAGCAGTTTGATTACAGGGCCTAATGAAAAACTGTTTTTT. The entire variable domain, with the rest obtained from reference TRBV28 and TRBJ1-4, is as follows: DVKVTQSSRYLVKRTGEKVFLECVQDMDHENMFWYRQDPGLGLRLIYFSYDVKMKEKGDIPEGYSVSREKKERFSLILESASTNQTSMYLCASSLITGPNEKLFFGSGTQLSVL.

J is TRBJ1-1 and V is TRBV10-3, with D uncertain. The germline V gene has CDR1 ENHRY and CDR2 SYGVKD. V lost 5 bases and J lost 0, with 13 bases in between. CDR3 size: 15 residues. As DNA, the CDR3 is TGTGCCATCAGTTTGTCAGAGGGAATGAACACTGAAGCTTTCTTT. It codes for CAISLSEGMNTEAFF.

This clone showed up just a few times. V is TRBV21-1 and J is TRBJ2-5; the table's D call of TRBD1 was not tested on the DNA. TRBV21-1 is annotated as a pseudogene. The CDR3 covers 15 residues. In DNA form, the CDR3 reads TGTGCCAGCAGCAACCGACAGGGGGCTATGGAGACCCAGTACTTC. It codes for CASSNRQGAMETQYF.

This sequence joins TRBV19 and TRBJ1-1, with 7 positions matching TRBD1. Germline trimming cut 6 bases from V and 5 bases from J; bases unmatched to any gene: 9. CDR3 length: 14 amino acids. Germline V gene lookup returns CDR1 LNHDA and CDR2 SQIVND (reference sequence). The CDR3 region has the DNA TGTGCCAGTAGGAAGGGGGCGAGGGAAACTGAAGCTTTCTTT. Translating gives CASRKGARETEAFF.

This clone was observed a single time. J is TRBJ2-3 and V is TRBV2, with 7 bases identical to TRBD2. CDR3 length: 15 residues. V dropped 1 base and J dropped 1; count of bases not matched to a gene: 2. CDR1 and CDR2 from the germline V gene are SNHLY and FYNNEI. CDR3 DNA: TGTGCCAGCAGTGAAGGACTAGCCGGCACAGATACGCAGTATTTT. Amino acids: CASSEGLAGTDTQYF.

The sample holds a few counts of this clone. The gene calls are TRBV18 and TRBJ1-4; D may be TRBD1 (5 bases). Trimming removed 3 bases from V and 4 bases from J, with 12 bases in between. Germline V CDR1 and CDR2: KGHSH, LQKENI. This CDR3 contains 15 residues. The CDR3 loop reads CASSPSRTNNEKLFF. The CDR3 region has the DNA TGTGCCAGCTCACCTTCACGGACAAATAATGAAAAACTGTTTTTT. Full variable domain (outside the CDR3, taken from reference TRBV18 and TRBJ1-4): NAGVMQNPRHLVRRRGQEARLRCSPMKGHSHVYWYRQLPEEGLKFMVYLQKENIIDESGMPKERFSAEFPKEGPSILRIQQVVRGDSAAYFCASSPSRTNNEKLFFGSGTQLSVL.

This clone occurred once. CDR3 loop: CASSQETTGKETQYF. The CDR3 DNA reads as TGTGCCAGCAGCCAAGAAACGACAGGGAAGGAGACCCAGTACTTC. The rearrangement uses TRBV4-2 and TRBJ2-5; 7 nucleotides line up with TRBD1. The CDR3 consists of 15 residues. The junction had 6 bases not matched to a gene; V was cut back by 0 bases and J by 5 bases. Germline V gene lookup returns CDR1 LGHNA and CDR2 YNFKEQ.

This chain connects TRBV7-9 to TRBJ2-1; TRBD2 matches 9 bases. The length of the CDR3 is 16 residues. V was clipped by 5 bases and J by 5 bases; unmatched bases: 10. Germline-derived CDR1 and CDR2 are SEHNR and FQNEAQ (reference sequence). As DNA, the CDR3 is TGTGCCAGCAGCCAGGGGGGCGGGGGGGCTCACAATGAGCAGTTCTTC. The encoded protein is CASSQGGGGAHNEQFF.

The chain has TRBV11-2 and TRBJ2-1, with D unresolved. V lost 0 bases, J lost 8 bases, and 8 bases lay in between. The CDR3 is 13 residues long. Looked up from germline, CDR1 is SGHAT and CDR2 is FQNNGV. The CDR3 region is CASSLDRSHEQFF. The CDR3 DNA is TGTGCCAGCAGCTTAGATCGTTCCCATGAGCAGTTCTTC.

The rearrangement links TRBV5-1 to TRBJ2-1; 7 bases agree with TRBD2. V lost 6 bases to trimming and J lost 6 bases; unmatched junction nucleotides: 12. The CDR3 runs 15 residues. CDR1 is SGHRS and CDR2 is YFSETQ in the germline V gene. In DNA form, the CDR3 reads TGCGCCAGCAAAACCAGGGTTCCGGGGGGCAATGAGCAGTTCTTC. This translates into CASKTRVPGGNEQFF.

This chain joins TRBV19 and TRBJ1-1; a weak D match, TRBD1 (5 bases). The CDR3 covers 13 residues. V gave up 5 bases and J gave up 0 bases, with 7 bases separating them. CDR1 is LNHDA and CDR2 is SQIVND in the germline V gene (reference sequence). CDR3 in amino acids: CASSDRLNTEAFF. The CDR3, as DNA: TGTGCCAGTAGTGACAGACTGAACACTGAAGCTTTCTTT.

This sequence joins TRBV27 and TRBJ2-5; TRBD1 matches at 8 bases. This CDR3 spans 14 amino acids. With V trimmed by 2 bases and J by 3 bases, 2 bases remained unmatched. Germline V gene sequence: CDR1 MNHEY, CDR2 SMNVEV (reference sequence). CDR3 DNA: TGTGCCAGCAGTTTAACAGGGGGTAAAGAGACCCAGTACTTC. It encodes CASSLTGGKETQYF.

The V and J genes are TRBV4-2 and TRBJ2-7, with 11 bases lining up with TRBD2. This CDR3 is built from 18 residues. Germline CDR1 and CDR2: LGHNA and YNFKEQ. The J segment lost 2 bases and the V segment lost 2 bases, leaving 11 bases of the junction unmatched. CDR3 sequence (DNA): TGTGCCAGCAGCCAAAAACTAGCGGGAGACCATTCGGCCTACGAGCAGTACTTC. Encoded protein: CASSQKLAGDHSAYEQYF.

The J gene is TRBJ2-2, the V gene TRBV10-3; 9 nucleotides agree with TRBD2. The J segment lost 3 bases and the V segment lost 10 bases, leaving 9 bases of the junction unmatched. The CDR3 is made up of 15 amino acids. The germline CDR1 and CDR2 sequences are ENHRY and SYGVKD. This CDR3 is CATMGLAGHTGELFF. CDR3 DNA sequence: TGTGCCACGATGGGGCTAGCGGGACACACCGGGGAGCTGTTTTTT.

The chain couples TRBV19 to TRBJ1-5, with no clear D. Germline V CDR1 and CDR2: LNHDA, SQIVND (reference sequence). Between the trimmed V and J ends, which lost 3 bases and 6 bases, there was a span of 6 bases. The CDR3 has 12 amino acids. For the CDR3, the DNA is TGTGCCAGTAGTATCCTCGGTCAGCCCCAGCATTTT. It translates to CASSILGQPQHF.

V gene TRBV5-1 combines with J gene TRBJ2-3; D may be TRBD2 (6 bases). The CDR3 is made up of 15 amino acids. In germline, CDR1 is SGHRS, CDR2 YFSETQ. Trimming pared 4 bases from V and 6 bases from J, leaving 18 bases between. For the CDR3, the DNA is TGCGCCAGCAGCCCGGTGGACGGAGGGAGGGATACGCAGTATTTT. Translating gives CASSPVDGGRDTQYF.

The chain is built from TRBV9 and TRBJ1-5, with D unresolved. The CDR3 totals 16 residues. The V gene's germline CDR1 is SGDLS and CDR2 YYNGEE. V dropped 2 bases and J dropped 0 bases, with 12 bases sitting between them. CDR3 DNA sequence: TGTGCCAGCAGCGTTCAGGTATACGATAGCAATCAGCCCCAGCATTTT. Its protein product is CASSVQVYDSNQPQHF. Full variable domain (outside the CDR3, taken from reference TRBV9 and TRBJ1-5): DSGVTQTPKHLITATGQRVTLRCSPRSGDLSVYWYQQSLDQGLQFLIQYYNGEERAKGNILERFSAQQFPDLHSELNLSSLELGDSALYFCASSVQVYDSNQPQHFGDGTRLSIL.

J is TRBJ2-1 and V is TRBV6-1; 11 positions agree with TRBD2. The ends lost 6 bases at V and 7 bases at J; junction bases unmatched: 5. The CDR3 is 14 residues long. CDR1 is MNHNS and CDR2 is SASEGT in the germline V gene. The CDR3 sequence: CASRGLAEKNEQFF. CDR3 DNA: TGTGCCAGCAGGGGACTAGCGGAGAAAAATGAGCAGTTCTTC.

The J gene is TRBJ2-7, the V gene TRBV14; possible D gene TRBD2, 5 bases. Germline CDR1 is SGHDN and CDR2 is FVKESK. This CDR3 is built from 14 residues. V lost 4 bases and J 2 bases, leaving 12 bases between the germline ends. In DNA form, the CDR3 reads TGTGCCAGCAGCCCCGCGGACGGGACCTACGAGCAGTACTTC. Protein: CASSPADGTYEQYF. The variable domain in full, completed from reference TRBV14 and TRBJ2-7, reads EAGVTQFPSHSVIEKGQTVTLRCDPISGHDNLYWYRRVMGKEIKFLLHFVKESKQDESGMPNNRFLAERTGGTYSTLKVQPAELEDSGVYFCASSPADGTYEQYFGPGTRLTVT.

A few counts support this clone. This chain joins TRBV5-4 and TRBJ2-1; 8 bases fit TRBD2. The CDR3 sequence is 13 residues long. V shed 1 base and J 9 bases; nucleotides not matched to a gene: 3. Germline V gene data show CDR1 as SGHNT and CDR2 as YYREEE (reference sequence). CDR3 DNA: TGTGCCAGCAGCTTGACGGGGGGGCTTGAGCAGTTCTTC. Its translation: CASSLTGGLEQFF.

This sequence joins TRBV27 and TRBJ2-1, with 9 positions matching TRBD2. The V segment lost 5 bases and the J segment 10 bases; nucleotides outside the gene matches: 15. This CDR3 comprises 16 residues. Germline V gene lookup returns CDR1 MNHEY and CDR2 SMNVEV (reference sequence). CDR3 amino acids: CASSPTGTSSIREQFF. The CDR3 nucleotides are TGTGCCAGCAGTCCAACCGGGACTAGCTCCATCAGGGAGCAGTTCTTC.

This clone was seen only once. V and J are TRBV6-4 and TRBJ2-1; TRBD2 agrees at 13 bases. This CDR3 has 19 residues. Germline V gene lookup returns CDR1 MRHNA and CDR2 SNTAGT. With V trimmed by 2 bases and J by 8 bases, 15 bases remained unmatched. CDR3 coding DNA: TGTGCCAGCAGTGACGCCAATCAAATACTAGCGGGAGGGCCGTATGAGCAGTTCTTC. This sequence encodes CASSDANQILAGGPYEQFF.

This clone came up a few times. In DNA form, the CDR3 reads TGTGCCAGCAGCTTAAGTGGGGGGGGCGGGCGCTATGGCTACACCTTC. This gives the protein CASSLSGGGGRYGYTF. The rearrangement joins TRBV7-9 to TRBJ1-2; maybe TRBD1 (6 bases). The CDR3 length is 16 residues. Germline CDR1 reads SEHNR; CDR2 reads FQNEAQ (reference sequence). The germline V and J ends were trimmed by 2 bases and 4 bases, with 17 bases remaining between them.

The chain couples TRBV18 to TRBJ2-5; 11 nucleotides line up with TRBD1. The CDR3 sequence is 16 residues long. Germline lookup yields CDR1 KGHSH and CDR2 LQKENI. V dropped 4 bases and J dropped 1; count of bases not matched to a gene: 5. CDR3 amino acids: CASSRTGTGGQETQYF. For the CDR3, the DNA is TGTGCCAGCTCACGCACCGGGACAGGGGGCCAAGAGACCCAGTACTTC.

The chain uses TRBV28 and TRBJ1-3; TRBD1 aligns across 9 bases. CDR1 and CDR2 (germline): MDHEN, SYDVKM. The CDR3 length is 15 residues. V shed 6 bases, J shed 8 bases, and the junction held 11 bases outside the gene matches. CDR3 DNA: TGTGCCAGCAGCAGATCGGGACAGGGAAGTTACACCATATATTTT. This sequence encodes CASSRSGQGSYTIYF. Together with reference TRBV28 and TRBJ1-3, the CDR3 gives the full variable domain: DVKVTQSSRYLVKRTGEKVFLECVQDMDHENMFWYRQDPGLGLRLIYFSYDVKMKEKGDIPEGYSVSREKKERFSLILESASTNQTSMYLCASSRSGQGSYTIYFGEGSWLTVV.

The rearrangement links TRBV6-5 to TRBJ2-3; weak D call: TRBD1 (5 bases). The CDR3 extends over 14 amino acids. Germline assignment: CDR1 MNHEY and CDR2 SVGAGI. Trimming pared 0 bases from V and 5 bases from J, leaving 9 bases between. CDR3 sequence (DNA): TGTGCCAGCAGTTACTCGCAGGGTGGAGATACGCAGTATTTT. It yields the protein CASSYSQGGDTQYF.

The chain is built from TRBV28 and TRBJ2-7; D is uncertain. The CDR3 has 18 amino acids. In germline, CDR1 is MDHEN, CDR2 SYDVKM. V lost 6 bases to trimming and J lost 2 bases, with 26 bases between them. CDR3 loop: CASRPSGPLKGTTYEQYF. For the CDR3, the DNA is TGTGCCAGCAGACCATCCGGCCCCCTAAAAGGAACTACCTACGAGCAGTACTTC.

V and J are TRBV30 and TRBJ2-2; maybe TRBD2 (6 bases). Germline-derived CDR1 and CDR2 are GTSNPN and SVGIG (reference sequence). This CDR3 spans 17 amino acids. V shed 0 bases and J shed 2 bases, with 16 bases lying between them. In DNA, the CDR3 is TGTGCCTGGAGTGTTGATTCGGGAGAGAGAAACACCGGGGAGCTGTTTTTT. It yields the protein CAWSVDSGERNTGELFF.

The chain carries TRBV7-9 and TRBJ2-7, with D unclear. Germline values: CDR1 SEHNR, CDR2 FQNEAQ (reference sequence). The CDR3 extends over 12 amino acids. Trimming removed 6 bases from V and 3 bases from J, with 9 bases in between. CDR3 protein: CASRSTDYEQYF. CDR3 nucleotides: TGTGCCAGCAGGTCGACTGACTACGAGCAGTACTTC. The whole variable domain, remainder taken from reference TRBV7-9 and TRBJ2-7, is DTGVSQNPRHKITKRGQNVTFRCDPISEHNRLYWYRQTLGQGPEFLTYFQNEAQLEKSRLLSDRFSAERPKGSFSTLEIQRTEQGDSAMYLCASRSTDYEQYFGPGTRLTVT.

This sequence joins TRBV7-2 and TRBJ2-5, with TRBD2 as a possible D gene (5 bases). The CDR3 covers 13 residues. Germline CDR1 and CDR2: SGHTA and FQGNSA. V lost 5 bases and J 9 bases, leaving 16 bases between the germline ends. CDR3 sequence reads: CASSPYGPGAQYF. In nucleotides, the CDR3 is TGTGCCAGCAGCCCCTATGGTCCCGGGGCCCAGTACTTC.

CDR3 nucleotides: TGTGCCAGCAGTGACGTAACAGGGAGCAGCTACGAGCAGTACTTC. Amino acids: CASSDVTGSSYEQYF. The chain couples TRBV2 to TRBJ2-5; weak D call: TRBD1 (6 bases). The J call may be mistaken, given a closer DNA end match to TRBJ2-7. CDR1 and CDR2 from the germline V gene are SNHLY and FYNNEI. The CDR3 sequence is 15 residues long.